A selection of T cell receptor beta chains follows, all from one sample in a study of T cell responses to AZD1222 COVID-19 vaccine. This table comes from immunoSEQ multiplex PCR, and its TCRdb copy is limited to in-frame clones, with some not included. The sample shows about 160,000 clones, roughly 90% of them seen only once. Sequenced here: peripheral blood, sampled on day 0 of AZD1222 vaccination. The receptors stem from an adult in good health. Each CDR3 is given with its conserved first and last residue. Fields, in order: V gene, J gene, D gene, CDR3 protein, CDR3 DNA. The D gene is left open where the match is weak.

>TRBV7-2|TRBJ1-1|.
CASSLAGDSVTEAFF
TGTGCCAGCAGCTTAGCGGGGGACTCCGTCACTGAAGCTTTCTTT
>TRBV29-1|TRBJ1-3|TRBD1
CSAASGQSSGNTIYF
TGCAGCGCCGCGTCGGGACAGTCCTCTGGAAACACCATATATTTT
>TRBV7-2|TRBJ1-6|TRBD1
CASSPIGQGRTNSPLHF
TGTGCCAGCAGCCCAATCGGACAGGGAAGGACAAATTCACCCCTCCACTTT
>TRBV4-3|TRBJ1-2|.
CASSQDIGKGSANYGYTF
TGCGCCAGCAGCCAAGATATCGGGAAGGGATCAGCTAACTATGGCTACACCTTC
>TRBV3-1/TRBV3-2|TRBJ1-1|.
CASSQAGGTEAFF
TGTGCCAGCAGCCAAGCGGGGGGGACTGAAGCTTTCTTT
>TRBV7-2|TRBJ1-1|.
CASSLHRDTEAFF
TGTGCCAGCAGCCTCCACAGGGACACTGAAGCTTTCTTT
>TRBV27|TRBJ1-1|TRBD1
CASRRDRVTEAFF
TGTGCCAGCAGGCGGGACAGGGTTACTGAAGCTTTCTTT
>TRBV7-3|TRBJ2-1|TRBD1
CASSSARTGIGEQFF
TGTGCCAGCAGCTCAGCCCGGACAGGGATCGGTGAGCAGTTCTTC
>TRBV24-1|TRBJ2-5|.
CATSDFGGSPPGTQYF
TGTGCCACCAGTGATTTTGGAGGCAGTCCCCCCGGGACCCAGTACTTC
>TRBV2|TRBJ1-6|.
CASLTDITGVPLHF
TGTGCCAGCCTGACGGACATTACCGGGGTGCCCCTCCACTTT
>TRBV4-1|TRBJ2-1|.
CASSPEGHEQFF
TGCGCCAGCAGCCCGGAGGGCCATGAGCAGTTCTTC
>TRBV28|TRBJ2-7|TRBD2
CASSILAGSYEQYF
TGTGCCAGCAGTATACTAGCGGGCTCCTACGAGCAGTACTTC